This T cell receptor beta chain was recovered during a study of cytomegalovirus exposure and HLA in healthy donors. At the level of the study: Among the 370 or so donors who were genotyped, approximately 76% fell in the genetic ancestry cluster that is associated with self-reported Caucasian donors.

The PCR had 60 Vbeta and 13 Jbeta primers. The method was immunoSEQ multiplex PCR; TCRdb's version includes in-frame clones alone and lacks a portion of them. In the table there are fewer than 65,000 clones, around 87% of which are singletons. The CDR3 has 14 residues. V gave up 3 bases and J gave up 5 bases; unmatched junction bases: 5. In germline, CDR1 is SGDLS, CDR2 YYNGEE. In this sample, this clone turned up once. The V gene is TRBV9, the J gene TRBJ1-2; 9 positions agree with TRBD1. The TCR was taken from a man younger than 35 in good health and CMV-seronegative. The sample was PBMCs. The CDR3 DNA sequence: TGTGCCAGCAGCGACAGGGGGCTTGGTTATGGCTACACCTTC. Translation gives CASSDRGLGYGYTF.